This passage covers 3 T cell receptor beta chains from one sample sequenced in a study of blood T cell repertoires in COVID-19. Clones were read by immunoSEQ multiplex PCR, and TCRdb kept only the in-frame ones, dropping some. The sample lists some 200,000 clones, more than 65% occurring once. The sequenced sample consisted of peripheral blood. The origin of the receptors is a human donor with acute or convalescent COVID-19. The donor label of this sample is uncertain.

This chain uses TRBV5-6 with TRBJ2-3; 8 bases are shared with TRBD2. The ends lost 4 bases at V and 5 bases at J; junction bases unmatched: 15. The CDR3 covers 17 residues. Germline CDR1 is SGHDT and CDR2 is YYEEEE. As DNA, the CDR3 is TGTGCCAGCAGCCGGCCCGAAGGACGGGGGGGAGGAGATACGCAGTATTTT. Translated, it gives CASSRPEGRGGGDTQYF. The full variable domain, in which reference TRBV5-6 and TRBJ2-3 provide the parts outside the CDR3, is DAGVTQSPTHLIKTRGQQVTLRCSPKSGHDTVSWYQQALGQGPQFIFQYYEEEERQRGNFPDRFSGHQFPNYSSELNVNALLLGDSALYLCASSRPEGRGGGDTQYFGPGTRLTVL.

The CDR3 is CASSQISSGSTYEQYF. The DNA for the CDR3 is TGCGCCAGCAGCCAGATCTCTAGCGGGAGTACCTACGAGCAGTACTTC. J is TRBJ2-7 and V is TRBV5-1; TRBD2 agrees at 10 bases. This CDR3 has 16 residues. Germline CDR1 SGHRS, CDR2 YFSETQ. J lost 2 bases, V lost 4 bases, and 9 bases had no gene match.

This clone has only a few counts. The chain has TRBV7-2 and TRBJ2-1; D may be TRBD2 (6 bases). There are 18 residues in the CDR3. From germline, CDR1 is SGHTA and CDR2 FQGNSA. V was pared by 8 bases and J by 7 bases, with 30 bases between. CDR3 DNA sequence: TGTGCCAGCCTCAAACAGAGGATGGGGAGTAGCGGAGGAAATGAGCAGTTCTTC. Translating gives CASLKQRMGSSGGNEQFF.